This T cell receptor (beta chain) comes out of a study of Graves' ophthalmopathy and Graves' hyperthyroidism. Study background: Specimen type is peripheral blood, obtained at initial diagnosis before any treatment.

This clonotype was detected many times. Its target is unknown. The length of the CDR3 is 15 residues. Germline CDR1 and CDR2: SGHTS and YDEGEE. Trimming removed 0 bases at V and 1 base at J, with 10 bases between. CDR3 regions of TCR beta were amplified from RNA transcripts. First-round RT-PCR employed HTBI primers, with a second-round multiplex PCR after it. TCRdb fed the multiplex PCR reads into MiXCR, producing one record per CDR3 protein. The repertoire includes 300,000 to 450,000 distinct CDR3 sequences, about 18% of them detected once, and around 2.4% sits in the top ten. Study observations and caveats: Blood shared most expanded thyroid clonotypes above 0.001 frequency.

Sequencing input: peripheral blood. This rearrangement joins TRBV5-8 to TRBJ1-1, with D perhaps matching TRBD1 (5 bases). This sequence was found in an adult woman with stable Graves' hyperthyroidism. In DNA form, the CDR3 reads TGTGCCAGCAGCTTGGAAGGGGTTTGGAACACTGAAGCTTTCTTT. Translated, it gives CASSLEGVWNTEAFF. The full variable domain, completed using reference TRBV5-8 and TRBJ1-1, is EAGVTQSPTHLIKTRGQQATLRCSPISGHTSVYWYQQALGLGLQFLLWYDEGEERNRGNFPPRFSGRQFPNYSSELNVNALELEDSALYLCASSLEGVWNTEAFFGQGTRLTVV.